This TCR beta chain was profiled in a study of cytomegalovirus exposure and HLA in healthy donors. Germline CDR1 LGHNA, CDR2 YNFKEQ. Trimming cost V 1 base and J 7 bases; bases outside gene matches: 10. The CDR3 covers 17 residues. Concerning this clone itself: Its antigen is unknown.

Researchers ran the PCR with 60 Vbeta and 13 Jbeta primers. Clones were read by immunoSEQ multiplex PCR, and TCRdb kept only the in-frame ones, dropping some. The profile shows around 150,000 clones, roughly four fifths of them singletons. Regarding the study as a whole: Available immune exposure information covered CMV serostatus only. Later genetic work tied a missense DCLRE1C variant to beta-chain V and J trimming.

Sequences were obtained from PBMCs. The chain is built from TRBV4-2 and TRBJ2-1, with 10 nucleotides matching TRBD2. This TCR came from a woman aged 35 to 49 in good health and CMV-seronegative. CDR3 loop: CASSQAEAGGPRNEQFF. CDR3 nucleotide sequence: TGTGCCAGCAGCCAAGCGGAAGCGGGGGGGCCAAGGAATGAGCAGTTCTTC.